A single sample is the source of the 20 T cell receptor beta chains below, sequenced in a study of cytomegalovirus exposure and HLA in healthy donors. PCR was performed using 60 Vbeta and 13 Jbeta primers. Using immunoSEQ multiplex PCR, the repertoire was profiled, and TCRdb retains in-frame clones only, with some absent. The listing records around 140,000 clones. The sample consisted of PBMCs. The source of these receptors is a woman aged 45 to 65 in good health and CMV-seronegative.

This chain joins TRBV28 and TRBJ2-7; 7 bases map to TRBD1. In germline, CDR1 is MDHEN, CDR2 SYDVKM. CDR3 length: 15 amino acids. Trimming took 4 bases from V and 7 from J; bases not matched to a gene: 13. The CDR3 sequence: CASSSVPDRVSEQYF. CDR3 sequence (DNA): TGTGCCAGCAGTTCAGTCCCCGACAGGGTCTCGGAGCAGTACTTC.

V and J are TRBV9 and TRBJ1-1, with 7 bases identical to TRBD1. With 3 bases clipped from V and 1 base from J, the junction kept 3 bases outside the gene matches. Germline values: CDR1 SGDLS, CDR2 YYNGEE. The CDR3 covers 14 residues. The CDR3: CASSETGTNTEAFF. The CDR3 DNA is TGTGCCAGCAGCGAGACAGGGACGAACACTGAAGCTTTCTTT.

With regard to this clone: Other DNA sequences of this sample code for an identical CDR3. The V call is TRBV9, the J call TRBJ2-3, with D tentatively TRBD2 (6 bases). The CDR3 is 14 residues long. Germline CDR1 SGDLS, CDR2 YYNGEE. V was cut by 0 bases and J by 3 bases, with 8 bases left in between. DNA for the CDR3: TGTGCCAGCAGCGTAGGGGGGGATACAGATACGCAGTATTTT. As protein: CASSVGGDTDTQYF.

The V call is TRBV18, the J call TRBJ2-5; 11 bases align to TRBD2. The CDR3 is 17 amino acids. V shed 6 bases and J 2 bases; nucleotides not matched to a gene: 11. Looked up from germline, CDR1 is KGHSH and CDR2 is LQKENI. The CDR3 DNA sequence: TGTGCCAGCTCGGTGGTTAGGACTAGCGGGCAACAAGAGACCCAGTACTTC. This codes for CASSVVRTSGQQETQYF.

The rearrangement joins TRBV5-1 to TRBJ1-1; TRBD1 matches at 9 bases. CDR1 and CDR2 from the germline V gene are SGHRS and YFSETQ. This CDR3 is 16 amino acids long. The J segment lost 0 bases and the V segment lost 4 bases, leaving 7 bases of the junction unmatched. In DNA, the CDR3 is TGCGCCAGCAGCAAACAGGGGGCCCAGATGAACACTGAAGCTTTCTTT. As protein: CASSKQGAQMNTEAFF.

CDR3 loop: CASSSRGAANYGYTF. Written as DNA, the CDR3 is TGTGCCAGCTCTTCCCGGGGGGCAGCTAACTATGGCTACACCTTC. The chain joins TRBV18 to TRBJ1-2; a possible D gene is TRBD1 (6 bases). The germline gives CDR1 KGHSH, CDR2 LQKENI. Trimming removed 6 bases from V and 0 bases from J, with 14 bases in between. CDR3 length: 15 residues. The full variable domain, completed using reference TRBV18 and TRBJ1-2, is NAGVMQNPRHLVRRRGQEARLRCSPMKGHSHVYWYRQLPEEGLKFMVYLQKENIIDESGMPKERFSAEFPKEGPSILRIQQVVRGDSAAYFCASSSRGAANYGYTFGSGTRLTVV.

The J gene is TRBJ1-1, the V gene TRBV6-6, with D possibly matching TRBD1 (5 bases). Trimming cost V 2 bases and J 4 bases, with 11 bases left between them. This CDR3 region has 14 residues. The V gene's germline CDR1 is MNHNY and CDR2 SVGAGI (reference sequence). CDR3 loop: CASSYGGVVTEAFF. CDR3 bases: TGTGCCAGCAGTTACGGGGGGGTGGTCACTGAAGCTTTCTTT.

The V call is TRBV4-1, the J call TRBJ1-2; no reliable D call. The V gene lost 4 bases and the J gene lost 1 base, with 13 bases spanning the gap. This CDR3 has 15 residues. The germline V gene has CDR1 MGHRA and CDR2 YSYEKL. The DNA of the CDR3 is TGCGCCAGCAGCCCCATCCGACGGAGTAACTATGGCTACACCTTC. This codes for CASSPIRRSNYGYTF.

V and J are TRBV20-1 and TRBJ2-7; D uncertain. The germline V gene encodes CDR1 DFQATT and CDR2 SNEGSKA (reference sequence). The CDR3 consists of 11 residues. The V end was cut by 7 bases, the J end by 3 bases, with 10 bases between. The CDR3 region is CSELRNYEQYF. DNA of the CDR3: TGCAGTGAACTCAGGAACTACGAGCAGTACTTC.

V and J are TRBV7-2 and TRBJ1-4, with a tentative D call TRBD1 (6 bases). The V gene lost 5 bases and the J gene lost 8 bases, with 18 bases spanning the gap. There are 15 residues in the CDR3. Germline V CDR1 and CDR2: SGHTA, FQGNSA. The CDR3 spells CASSPPGGRGEKLFF. The CDR3 nucleotides are TGTGCCAGCAGCCCCCCGGGGGGGAGGGGGGAAAAACTGTTTTTT. Looking up the rest from reference TRBV7-2 and TRBJ1-4 gives the full variable domain: GAGVSQSPSNKVTEKGKDVELRCDPISGHTALYWYRQSLGQGLEFLIYFQGNSAPDKSGLPSDRFSAERTGGSVSTLTIQRTQQEDSAVYLCASSPPGGRGEKLFFGSGTQLSVL.

The rearrangement uses TRBV28 and TRBJ2-3; no firm D call. CDR1 and CDR2 from the germline V gene are MDHEN and SYDVKM. The length of the CDR3 is 13 residues. The germline V and J ends were trimmed by 4 bases and 2 bases, with 7 bases remaining between them. CDR3 sequence: CASSSRFTDTQYF. CDR3 nucleotides: TGTGCCAGCAGTTCTCGGTTCACAGATACGCAGTATTTT.

This chain joins TRBV7-2 and TRBJ2-7; a weak D match, TRBD2 (7 bases). V shed 0 bases and J shed 5 bases, with 8 bases lying between them. CDR1 is SGHTA, CDR2 FQGNSA, per germline. The CDR3 is made up of 13 amino acids. DNA for the CDR3: TGTGCCAGCAGCTTAGCGGGGGGGCACGAGCAGTACTTC. Its translation is CASSLAGGHEQYF.

The chain combines TRBV5-1 with TRBJ1-2; a possible D gene is TRBD1 (5 bases). The V end lost 1 base, the J end lost 8 bases, and 27 bases lay between the germline ends. Germline V gene data show CDR1 as SGHRS and CDR2 as YFSETQ. CDR3 length: 18 residues. Here the CDR3 reads CASSLRRGEGLGPLGYTF. DNA for the CDR3: TGCGCCAGCAGCTTGAGGAGGGGCGAAGGGCTGGGACCCCTGGGCTACACCTTC.

The J gene is TRBJ1-5, the V gene TRBV28; no clear D. Looked up from germline, CDR1 is MDHEN and CDR2 is SYDVKM. With 3 bases removed from V and 3 bases from J, the gap between germline ends came to 6 bases. There are 13 residues in the CDR3. The CDR3 DNA is TGTGCCAGCAGTTTCGGGTTCAATCAGCCCCAGCATTTT. This gives the protein CASSFGFNQPQHF. Combining the CDR3 with reference TRBV28 and TRBJ1-5 gives the whole variable domain DVKVTQSSRYLVKRTGEKVFLECVQDMDHENMFWYRQDPGLGLRLIYFSYDVKMKEKGDIPEGYSVSREKKERFSLILESASTNQTSMYLCASSFGFNQPQHFGDGTRLSIL.

V and J are TRBV10-2 and TRBJ2-7; 9 positions agree with TRBD2. CDR1 is WSHSY and CDR2 is SAAADI in the germline V gene. CDR3 size: 13 residues. With 3 bases clipped from V and 6 bases from J, the junction kept 3 bases outside the gene matches. The CDR3 DNA sequence: TGCGCCAGCAGTGATGGGACTAGCATCGAGCAGTACTTC. Its protein product is CASSDGTSIEQYF.

The gene calls are TRBV15 and TRBJ2-5; 7 bases match TRBD1. J gave up 0 bases and V 5 bases, and 9 bases lay outside the gene matches. Germline V gene data show CDR1 as LNHNV and CDR2 as YYDKDF (reference sequence). This CDR3 is 16 amino acids long. Here the CDR3 reads CATSGDSSRYQETQYF. Written as DNA, the CDR3 is TGTGCCACCAGCGGGGACAGCTCTAGGTACCAAGAGACCCAGTACTTC.

The J gene is TRBJ2-7, the V gene TRBV30, with a weak D call TRBD1 (5 bases). Trimming removed 3 bases from V and 5 bases from J, with 26 bases in between. Germline V gene lookup returns CDR1 GTSNPN and CDR2 SVGIG (reference sequence). This CDR3 spans 17 amino acids. The CDR3 coding sequence is TGTGCCTGGAGGGAAATAACCCCATACAGGAGACTGGACGAGCAGTACTTC. This encodes CAWREITPYRRLDEQYF.

This sequence joins TRBV6-5 and TRBJ2-7; D call uncertain. The V end lost 0 bases, the J end lost 5 bases, and 14 bases lay between the germline ends. This CDR3 has 15 amino acids. Germline loops: CDR1 MNHEY, CDR2 SVGAGI. CDR3 region: CASSYSISVEDEQYF. CDR3 nucleotide sequence: TGTGCCAGCAGTTACTCGATCAGCGTAGAGGACGAGCAGTACTTC.

The genes are TRBV5-1 and TRBJ2-7; 8 nucleotides align to TRBD1. J lost 3 bases, V lost 4 bases, and 6 bases had no gene match. Germline V gene lookup returns CDR1 SGHRS and CDR2 YFSETQ. The CDR3 length is 14 residues. The CDR3 loop reads CASSTGQVDYEQYF. The CDR3 nucleotides read TGCGCCAGCAGCACGGGACAGGTGGACTACGAGCAGTACTTC. The full variable domain, with the rest looked up from reference TRBV5-1 and TRBJ2-7, is KAGVTQTPRYLIKTRGQQVTLSCSPISGHRSVSWYQQTPGQGLQFLFEYFSETQRNKGNFPGRFSGRQFSNSRSEMNVSTLELGDSALYLCASSTGQVDYEQYFGPGTRLTVT.

The V call is TRBV28, the J call TRBJ2-3; 9 bases align to TRBD1. Germline CDR1 is MDHEN and CDR2 is SYDVKM. The CDR3 spans 14 residues. V lost 5 bases and J lost 1; bases outside the gene matches: 1. This CDR3 is CASSRDRGTDTQYF. For the CDR3, the DNA is TGTGCCAGCAGTCGGGACAGGGGCACAGATACGCAGTATTTT.